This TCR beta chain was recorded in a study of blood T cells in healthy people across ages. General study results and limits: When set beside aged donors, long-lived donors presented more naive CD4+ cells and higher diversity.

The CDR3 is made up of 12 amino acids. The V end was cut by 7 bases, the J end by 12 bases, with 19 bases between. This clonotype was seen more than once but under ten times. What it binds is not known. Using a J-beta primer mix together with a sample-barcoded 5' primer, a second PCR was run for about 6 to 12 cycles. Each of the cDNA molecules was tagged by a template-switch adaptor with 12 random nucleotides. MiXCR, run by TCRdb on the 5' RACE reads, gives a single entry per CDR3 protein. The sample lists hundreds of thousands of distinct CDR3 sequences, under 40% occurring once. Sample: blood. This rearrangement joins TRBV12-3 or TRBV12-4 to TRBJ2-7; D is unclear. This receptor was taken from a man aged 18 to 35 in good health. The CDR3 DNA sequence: TGTGCCAGCACTTCCGACACGTGGAGAAGGTACTTC. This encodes CASTSDTWRRYF.